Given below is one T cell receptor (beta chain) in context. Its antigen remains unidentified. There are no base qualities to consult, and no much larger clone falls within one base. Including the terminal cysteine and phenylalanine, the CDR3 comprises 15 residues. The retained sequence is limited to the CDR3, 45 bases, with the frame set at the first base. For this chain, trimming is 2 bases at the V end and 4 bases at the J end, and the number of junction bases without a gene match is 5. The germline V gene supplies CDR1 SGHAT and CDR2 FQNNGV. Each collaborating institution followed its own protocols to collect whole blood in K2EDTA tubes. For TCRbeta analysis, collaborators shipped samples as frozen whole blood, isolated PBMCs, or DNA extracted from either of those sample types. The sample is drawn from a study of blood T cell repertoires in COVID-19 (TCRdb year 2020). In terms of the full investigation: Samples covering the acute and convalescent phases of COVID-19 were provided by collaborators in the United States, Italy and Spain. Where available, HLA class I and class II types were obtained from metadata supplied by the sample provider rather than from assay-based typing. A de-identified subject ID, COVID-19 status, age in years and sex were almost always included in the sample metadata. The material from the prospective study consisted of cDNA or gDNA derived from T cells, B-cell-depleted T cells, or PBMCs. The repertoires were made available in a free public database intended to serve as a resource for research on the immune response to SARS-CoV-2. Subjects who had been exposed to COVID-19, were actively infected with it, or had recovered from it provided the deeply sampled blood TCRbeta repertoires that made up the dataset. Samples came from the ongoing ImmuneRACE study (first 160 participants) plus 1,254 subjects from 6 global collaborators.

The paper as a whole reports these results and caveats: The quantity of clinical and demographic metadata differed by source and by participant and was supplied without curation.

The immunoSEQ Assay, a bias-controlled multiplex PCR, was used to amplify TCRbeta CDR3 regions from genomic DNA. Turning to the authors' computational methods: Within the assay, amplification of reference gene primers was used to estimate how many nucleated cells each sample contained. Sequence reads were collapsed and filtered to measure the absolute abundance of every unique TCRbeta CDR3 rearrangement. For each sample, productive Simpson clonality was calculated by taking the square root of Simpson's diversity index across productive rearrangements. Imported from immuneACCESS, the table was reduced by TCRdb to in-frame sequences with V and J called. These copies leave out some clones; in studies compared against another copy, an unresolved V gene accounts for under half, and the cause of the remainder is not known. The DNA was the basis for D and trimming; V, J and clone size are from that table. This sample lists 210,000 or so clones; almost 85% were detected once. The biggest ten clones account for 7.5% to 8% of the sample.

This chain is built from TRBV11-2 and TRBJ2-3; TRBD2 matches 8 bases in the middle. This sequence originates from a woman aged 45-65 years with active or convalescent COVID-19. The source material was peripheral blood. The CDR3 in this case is CASSLTGRAPDTQYF. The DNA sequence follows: TGTGCCAGCAGCTTAACCGGGAGGGCCCCAGATACGCAGTATTTT.